This entry describes one T cell receptor (beta chain). This sample is part of a study of CD8 T cells in Susac syndrome. Random hexamers primed reverse transcription of about 0.5 to 1 ug RNA. TCRdb re-analysed the immunoSEQ multiplex PCR reads in MiXCR, keeping a single row per CDR3 protein. In the table there are roughly 180,000 distinct CDR3 sequences, 85% to 95% of which are singletons. Germline V gene sequence: CDR1 SGHRS, CDR2 YFSETQ. V was pared by 4 bases and J by 6 bases, with 9 bases of the junction left unmatched. The CDR3 sequence is 15 residues long. V gene TRBV5-1 combines with J gene TRBJ2-1; 8 bases align to TRBD1. This sequence originates from a human donor with Susac syndrome. Sequenced: CD4+ T cells from PBMCs. CDR3 DNA: TGCGCCAGCAGCCCCCCCAGACAGGGGATCAATGAGCAGTTCTTC. Translation gives CASSPPRQGINEQFF.